These 32 T cell receptor beta chains came from one sample sequenced in a study of vaccination and CD4 T cells after COVID-19. No antigen has been assigned to these receptors. An Oncomine TCR Beta short-read assay was used to sequence the DNA from cultured CD4+ T cells. Each CDR3 protein gets one entry after TCRdb re-called the PCR reads with MiXCR. Among more than 10,000 distinct CDR3 sequences listed, around 78% were seen once. The treatment here: roughly ten-day PBMC culture with coronavirus spike peptide pools or control peptides (ViraFEST assay). Sequencing was performed on CD4+ T cells from blood, cultured in vitro. These receptors all come from a human donor who had recovered from COVID-19.

This rearrangement joins TRBV20-1 to TRBJ2-7; TRBD2 aligns across 11 bases. The ends lost 1 base at V and 6 bases at J; junction bases unmatched: 2. CDR1 is DFQATT, CDR2 SNEGSKA, per germline (reference sequence). The CDR3 runs to 13 residues. Here the CDR3 DNA reads TGCAGTGCTAGAGTGACTAGCGGGACCGAGCAGTACTTC. This translates into CSARVTSGTEQYF.

The chain combines TRBV20-1 with TRBJ1-2; D is perhaps TRBD1 (5 bases). V lost 4 bases to trimming and J lost 4 bases, with 13 bases between them. Germline V gene sequence: CDR1 DFQATT, CDR2 SNEGSKA (reference sequence). The length of the CDR3 is 13 residues. The CDR3 spells CSANSRGVYGYTF. CDR3 sequence (DNA): TGCAGTGCTAATTCCCGGGGGGTCTATGGCTACACCTTC.

This clonotype came up once. The chain employs TRBV20-1 and TRBJ2-7; D is possibly TRBD2 (6 bases). V gave up 0 bases and J gave up 10 bases, with 16 bases separating them. This CDR3 is built from 13 residues. Germline CDR1 is DFQATT and CDR2 is SNEGSKA (reference sequence). CDR3 region: CSARDFQGLSQYF. The CDR3 coding sequence is TGCAGTGCTAGAGATTTCCAGGGACTCTCCCAGTACTTC.

This chain joins TRBV20-1 and TRBJ1-1; D perhaps matches TRBD1 (6 bases). The CDR3 runs 16 residues. Per the germline V gene, CDR1 is DFQATT and CDR2 is SNEGSKA (reference sequence). V was trimmed by 3 bases and J by 5 bases, leaving 22 bases between them. CDR3 DNA: TGCAGTGCTAGCCGCCTGCGCCAGGGGATCGGTACTGAAGCTTTCTTT. Residues: CSASRLRQGIGTEAFF.

The V call is TRBV20-1, the J call TRBJ2-5; D is perhaps TRBD1 (5 bases). The CDR3 is 11 residues long. Germline CDR1 DFQATT, CDR2 SNEGSKA (reference sequence). V was shortened by 3 bases and J by 8 bases, with 10 bases between the two germline ends. The chain's CDR3 is CSASWQGTQYF. The CDR3 nucleotides read TGCAGTGCTAGTTGGCAGGGAACCCAGTACTTC.

This clonotype appeared once. This chain connects TRBV7-6 to TRBJ2-1; possible D gene TRBD1, 6 bases. V was clipped by 9 bases and J by 2 bases, with 14 bases between them. This CDR3 is built from 14 residues. CDR1 SGHVS and CDR2 FNYEAQ come from the germline V gene. This CDR3 is CASSRTETYNEQFF. The CDR3 coding sequence is TGTGCCAGTTCACGGACAGAAACCTACAATGAGCAGTTCTTC. The complete variable domain, with remaining parts taken from reference TRBV7-6 and TRBJ2-1, reads GAGVSQSPRYKVTKRGQDVALRCDPISGHVSLYWYRQALGQGPEFLTYFNYEAQQDKSGLPNDRFSAERPEGSISTLTIQRTEQRDSAMYRCASSRTETYNEQFFGPGTRLTVL.

For the CDR3, the DNA is TGTGCCACCAGCAGAGCACAACCTCAGCCCCAGCATTTT. It is translated as CATSRAQPQPQHF. The rearrangement joins TRBV15 to TRBJ1-5; D is undetermined. V lost 1 base and J 6 bases, leaving 7 bases between the germline ends. The CDR3 totals 13 residues. Per the germline V gene, CDR1 is LNHNV and CDR2 is YYDKDF (reference sequence).

The genes are TRBV30 and TRBJ1-5, with no clear D. With 3 bases removed from V and 3 bases from J, the gap between germline ends came to 9 bases. The CDR3 sequence is 13 residues long. Germline-derived CDR1 and CDR2 are GTSNPN and SVGIG (reference sequence). The CDR3 reads CAWSPGPNQPQHF. The DNA of the CDR3 is TGTGCCTGGAGCCCCGGGCCCAATCAGCCCCAGCATTTT. The variable domain in full, completed from reference TRBV30 and TRBJ1-5, reads SQTIHQWPATLVQPVGSPLSLECTVEGTSNPNLYWYRQAAGRGLQLLFYSVGIGQISSEVPQNLSASRPQDRQFILSSKKLLLSDSGFYLCAWSPGPNQPQHFGDGTRLSIL.

The CDR3, as DNA: TGCGCCAGCAGCCCCCCCGGATTGTACAATGAGCAGTTCTTC. It encodes CASSPPGLYNEQFF. V and J are TRBV5-1 and TRBJ2-1; D is uncertain. Germline assignment: CDR1 SGHRS and CDR2 YFSETQ. The CDR3 is made up of 14 amino acids. Trimming shortened V by 4 bases and J by 4 bases, and 12 bases separated the two germline ends.

This clonotype was seen once. The V gene is TRBV7-2, the J gene TRBJ1-2; D uncertain. CDR3 size: 14 residues. Germline V gene sequence: CDR1 SGHTA, CDR2 FQGNSA. V was clipped by 1 base and J by 6 bases, with 12 bases between them. In DNA form, the CDR3 reads TGTGCCAGCAGCTTAGTAGAGGCGAGGCATGGCTACACCTTC. Protein sequence: CASSLVEARHGYTF.

J is TRBJ2-3 and V is TRBV7-2; 8 nucleotides align to TRBD2. The CDR3 runs 19 residues. Germline loops: CDR1 SGHTA, CDR2 FQGNSA. V trimming: 5 bases; J trimming: 0 bases; junction bases outside the gene matches: 16. The CDR3 sequence: CASSRRLLLQRGSTDTQYF. The DNA of the CDR3 is TGTGCCAGCAGCCGGCGCCTATTACTGCAGCGGGGGAGCACAGATACGCAGTATTTT. The variable domain in full, completed from reference TRBV7-2 and TRBJ2-3, reads GAGVSQSPSNKVTEKGKDVELRCDPISGHTALYWYRQSLGQGLEFLIYFQGNSAPDKSGLPSDRFSAERTGGSVSTLTIQRTQQEDSAVYLCASSRRLLLQRGSTDTQYFGPGTRLTVL.

This rearrangement joins TRBV6-1 to TRBJ2-4, with 7 positions matching TRBD2. Germline V gene lookup returns CDR1 MNHNS and CDR2 SASEGT. This CDR3 region has 16 residues. V lost 7 bases to trimming and J lost 2 bases; unmatched junction nucleotides: 11. The CDR3 protein is CASTLIVGGTKNIQYF. The CDR3 DNA reads TGTGCCAGCACCCTGATCGTCGGGGGGACCAAAAACATTCAGTACTTC.

V and J are TRBV28 and TRBJ2-4; D gene ambiguous. This CDR3 spans 11 amino acids. Germline V lookup: CDR1 MDHEN, CDR2 SYDVKM. V was pared by 6 bases and J by 6 bases, with 6 bases between. CDR3 protein: CASRTLNIQYF. The CDR3 DNA reads as TGTGCCAGCAGAACCTTAAACATTCAGTACTTC. Looking up the rest from reference TRBV28 and TRBJ2-4 gives the full variable domain: DVKVTQSSRYLVKRTGEKVFLECVQDMDHENMFWYRQDPGLGLRLIYFSYDVKMKEKGDIPEGYSVSREKKERFSLILESASTNQTSMYLCASRTLNIQYFGAGTRLSVL.

This clonotype was seen a few times. The chain links TRBV28 to TRBJ1-1, with 9 bases fitting TRBD1. After removal of 5 bases from V and 0 bases from J, the junction contained 10 bases not matched to a gene. Germline CDR1 and CDR2: MDHEN and SYDVKM. CDR3 length: 17 residues. The CDR3 loop reads CASSGIGTGTMNTEAFF. CDR3 in DNA: TGTGCCAGCAGTGGGATCGGGACAGGGACTATGAACACTGAAGCTTTCTTT.

Notes on this clonotype: One end of the junction does not line up with germline, which may come from a read error. The chain combines TRBV7-6 with TRBJ2-4, with 8 bases identical to TRBD2. The germline CDR1 and CDR2 sequences are SGHVS and FNYEAQ. The CDR3 covers 18 residues. This chain's CDR3 is CASSLGRSSGLAKNIQYF. The CDR3 DNA follows: TGTGCCAGCAGCTTAGGGAGGTCTAGCGGGTTAGCCAAAAACATTCAGTACTTT.

This clonotype was detected once. The V call is TRBV6-1, the J call TRBJ2-7; a possible D gene is TRBD1 (5 bases). This CDR3 region has 13 residues. V was shortened by 5 bases and J by 3 bases, with 11 bases between the two germline ends. Germline-derived CDR1 and CDR2 are MNHNS and SASEGT. CDR3 residues: CASSLRQNYEQYF. In nucleotides, the CDR3 is TGTGCCAGCAGTCTCCGACAGAACTACGAGCAGTACTTC.

The rearrangement links TRBV18 to TRBJ1-1; tentatively, D is TRBD1 (6 bases). The CDR3 extends over 15 amino acids. Between the trimmed V and J ends, which lost 4 bases and 6 bases, there was a span of 18 bases. The germline V gene encodes CDR1 KGHSH and CDR2 LQKENI. The CDR3 DNA is TGTGCCAGCTCACTCCCTGGGACATTTCGCGCTGAAGCTTTCTTT. Amino acids: CASSLPGTFRAEAFF.

The table lists this clonotype with a count of one. The chain links TRBV7-9 to TRBJ2-3; tentatively, D is TRBD2 (6 bases). Germline CDR1 reads SEHNR; CDR2 reads FQNEAQ (reference sequence). The V gene lost 3 bases and the J gene lost 3 bases, with 13 bases spanning the gap. The CDR3 is made up of 15 amino acids. The CDR3 reads CASSFGRSWTDTQYF. The CDR3 nucleotides are TGTGCCAGCAGCTTTGGGAGGAGTTGGACAGATACGCAGTATTTT.

The CDR3 coding sequence is TGTGCCATCAGTGATCCCACCGGGACAGGGGGCGTGTGGGGCTACACCTTC. It specifies CAISDPTGTGGVWGYTF. The chain uses TRBV10-3 and TRBJ1-2; 12 nucleotides match TRBD1. V was pared by 3 bases and J by 8 bases, with 13 bases of the junction left unmatched. There are 17 residues in the CDR3. CDR1 and CDR2 (germline): ENHRY, SYGVKD.

This clonotype was found a few times. The rearrangement links TRBV15 to TRBJ1-5; 7 positions match TRBD1. The CDR3 loop spans 15 amino acids. Losses at the gene ends were 1 base for V and 5 bases for J; bases not matched to a gene: 5. CDR1 is LNHNV and CDR2 is YYDKDF in the germline V gene (reference sequence). The CDR3 DNA reads as TGTGCCACCAGCAGAGTGACAGGGACCGATCAGCCCCAGCATTTT. Protein sequence: CATSRVTGTDQPQHF.

The chain couples TRBV20-1 to TRBJ2-3; 7 bases match TRBD2. Germline lookup yields CDR1 DFQATT and CDR2 SNEGSKA (reference sequence). The CDR3 spans 13 residues. The ends lost 7 bases at V and 6 bases at J; junction bases unmatched: 10. The CDR3 region is CSVFGGGKDTQYF. In nucleotides, the CDR3 is TGCAGTGTGTTCGGCGGGGGAAAGGATACGCAGTATTTT.

The table lists this clonotype with a few counts. This sequence joins TRBV11-1 and TRBJ2-5; possibly TRBD2 for D (5 bases). The CDR3 sequence is 14 residues long. The V gene lost 1 base and the J gene lost 5 bases, with 11 bases spanning the gap. CDR1 is SGHAT, CDR2 FQDESV, per germline (reference sequence). The CDR3 reads CASSLGGSSETQYF. The CDR3 nucleotides are TGTGCCAGCAGCTTAGGAGGGAGTTCGGAGACCCAGTACTTC.

This clonotype appeared a few times. This sequence joins TRBV24-1 and TRBJ1-1; D unclear. Trimming shortened V by 10 bases and J by 5 bases, and 16 bases separated the two germline ends. CDR3 length: 13 amino acids. Germline V CDR1 and CDR2: KGHDR, SFDVKD. The CDR3 sequence is CATVGTLGTEAFF. CDR3 nucleotides: TGTGCCACGGTAGGTACGCTCGGGACTGAAGCTTTCTTT.

The chain recombines TRBV7-9 with TRBJ1-2; possible D gene TRBD1, 5 bases. V lost 5 bases, J lost 7 bases, and 17 bases lay in between. CDR3 length: 14 residues. CDR1 and CDR2 from the germline V gene are SEHNR and FQNEAQ (reference sequence). The CDR3: CASSPVGTEVGYTF. The CDR3 coding sequence is TGTGCCAGCAGCCCCGTAGGGACGGAAGTTGGCTACACCTTC.

V usage is TRBV20-1 and J usage is TRBJ1-6; 9 bases match TRBD1. The V and J ends lost 5 bases and 7 bases, in that order; junction bases with no gene match: 9. CDR3 length equals 15 residues. In germline, CDR1 is DFQATT, CDR2 SNEGSKA (reference sequence). The CDR3 sequence: CSAGRQGGGNSPLHF. CDR3 coding DNA: TGCAGTGCTGGGAGACAGGGGGGTGGGAATTCACCCCTCCACTTT.

By sample share, this clonotype is medium-sized (0.01 to 0.1%). The chain recombines TRBV28 with TRBJ2-3; possibly TRBD1 for D (6 bases). V was shortened by 3 bases and J by 2 bases, with 15 bases between the two germline ends. CDR3 length: 16 amino acids. CDR1 is MDHEN, CDR2 SYDVKM, per germline. The CDR3 protein is CASSFITGIYTDTQYF. The CDR3 region has the DNA TGTGCCAGCAGTTTCATCACAGGGATCTACACAGATACGCAGTATTTT.

By share of the sample, this clonotype is medium-sized (0.01 to 0.1%). This chain connects TRBV7-9 to TRBJ2-7; TRBD1 matches at 9 bases. The germline V gene encodes CDR1 SEHNR and CDR2 FQNEAQ (reference sequence). The V and J ends lost 2 bases and 6 bases, in that order; junction bases with no gene match: 5. CDR3 length: 14 amino acids. The CDR3 here is CASSLPGQGTEQYF. CDR3 sequence (DNA): TGTGCCAGCAGCTTACCGGGACAGGGTACCGAGCAGTACTTC. The whole variable domain, remainder taken from reference TRBV7-9 and TRBJ2-7, is DTGVSQNPRHKITKRGQNVTFRCDPISEHNRLYWYRQTLGQGPEFLTYFQNEAQLEKSRLLSDRFSAERPKGSFSTLEIQRTEQGDSAMYLCASSLPGQGTEQYFGPGTRLTVT.

This rearrangement joins TRBV20-1 to TRBJ1-1, with TRBD1 matching over 8 bases. V gave up 5 bases and J gave up 1 base; unmatched junction bases: 6. Germline lookup yields CDR1 DFQATT and CDR2 SNEGSKA (reference sequence). This CDR3 is 14 amino acids long. The CDR3 DNA is TGCAGTGCTCCCCGACAGGGGCCGAACACTGAAGCTTTCTTT. As protein: CSAPRQGPNTEAFF.

The chain links TRBV20-1 to TRBJ1-2; 7 positions match TRBD1. CDR1 is DFQATT and CDR2 is SNEGSKA in the germline V gene (reference sequence). The CDR3 has 11 amino acids. V was clipped by 7 bases and J by 4 bases; unmatched bases: 3. In DNA, the CDR3 is TGCAGTGAGGGGGACAGCTATGGCTACACCTTC. Protein sequence: CSEGDSYGYTF.

The chain joins TRBV6-1 to TRBJ1-5; D unclear. This CDR3 spans 13 amino acids. Trimming left V 5 bases short and J 4 bases short, with 9 bases between. From germline, CDR1 is MNHNS and CDR2 SASEGT. The DNA of the CDR3 is TGTGCCAGCAGTCCGGACGGAAATCAGCCCCAGCATTTT. It encodes CASSPDGNQPQHF.

This rearrangement joins TRBV27 to TRBJ1-2, with TRBD1 matching over 7 bases. This CDR3 spans 15 amino acids. With 6 bases clipped from V and 6 bases from J, the junction kept 13 bases outside the gene matches. Germline assignment: CDR1 MNHEY and CDR2 SMNVEV (reference sequence). The CDR3 loop is CASRTWTGRRDGYTF. The CDR3 nucleotides are TGTGCCAGCAGAACTTGGACAGGTCGGAGGGATGGCTACACCTTC.

This clonotype is termed medium-sized (0.01 to 0.1%). The gene calls are TRBV5-8 and TRBJ2-5; 8 nucleotides agree with TRBD1. CDR3 size: 14 residues. The germline CDR1 and CDR2 sequences are SGHTS and YDEGEE. V was clipped by 1 base and J by 6 bases; unmatched bases: 5. The CDR3 protein is CASSLMDREKTQYF. The DNA for the CDR3 is TGTGCCAGCAGCTTGATGGACAGGGAAAAGACCCAGTACTTC.